The present T cell receptor (beta chain) was sequenced within a study of early T cells in non-severe SARS-CoV-2 infection. Study context: Unsorted whole blood bulk RNA was sequenced, with unpaired chains. Study results and limitations: Anti-spike CD8 responses were favored in VDJdb matching, and private and CD4 specificities were missed.

Individual cDNA molecules received unique molecular identifiers. MiXCR, applied by TCRdb to the 5' RACE reads, yields one record per CDR3 protein. The sample has tens of thousands of distinct CDR3 sequences, 9.5% to 15% seen once. Relative to its sample, this clonotype is medium-sized. Its specificity is unknown. V lost 0 bases, J lost 4 bases, and 12 bases lay in between. The CDR3 is 14 amino acids. Germline V gene lookup returns CDR1 DFQATT and CDR2 SNEGSKA (reference sequence). The chain links TRBV20-1 to TRBJ2-5, with no clear D. This clonotype was sampled from an adult who was a healthcare worker with PCR-confirmed SARS-CoV-2 infection or an uninfected control (not recorded which). Sequenced input: whole blood. CDR3 nucleotides: TGCAGTGCTAGAGATGGAACAACCGCAGAGACCCAGTACTTC. Protein: CSARDGTTAETQYF.